The 19 T cell receptor beta chains reported below all come from one sample, sequenced in a study of CXCR3-negative and CXCR3-positive naive CD8 T cells. The libraries of TRB cDNA were prepared using 5' RACE with UMI labels. Reprocessing the 5' RACE reads, TCRdb reports a single entry for every CDR3 protein and omits DNA. This sample's table reports around 81,000 distinct CDR3 sequences. Specimen: naive CXCR3- CD8+ T cells from blood. Indicated subset: CD45RO-CCR7+CD27+CD95- naive CD8+ T cells lacking CXCR3 (TNR3-). The receptors were gathered from a human donor in good health. Some clones in this sample may be carry-over from other donors' samples.

V gene TRBV4-3 combines with J gene TRBJ2-3; checking the TCRdb D call of TRBD1 is not possible without DNA. This CDR3 spans 16 amino acids. From germline, CDR1 is LGHNA and CDR2 YSLEER. The CDR3 sequence is CASSPQGLEWADTQYF.

The rearrangement uses TRBV28 and TRBJ2-5; TCRdb's D call of TRBD1 is untestable without DNA. Germline CDR1 is MDHEN and CDR2 is SYDVKM. There are 13 residues in the CDR3. The chain's CDR3 is CASTPRGLETQYF.

The chain carries TRBV29-1 and TRBJ2-3; TCRdb's assignment of TRBD1 cannot be checked, as there is no DNA. Per the germline V gene, CDR1 is SQVTM and CDR2 is ANQGSEA. The CDR3 covers 17 residues. The CDR3 loop is CSVERRVAGGTTDTQYF.

The chain employs TRBV20-1 and TRBJ2-6. This CDR3 comprises 16 residues. Germline V gene data show CDR1 as DFQATT and CDR2 as SNEGSKA (reference sequence). CDR3 in amino acids: CSARRPLSSGANVLTF.

V usage is TRBV10-2 and J usage is TRBJ2-1. Looked up from germline, CDR1 is WSHSY and CDR2 is SAAADI. This CDR3 spans 14 amino acids. The CDR3 is CASSESETSNEQFF.

The J gene is TRBJ2-1, the V gene TRBV3-1; the TCRdb D gene call, TRBD2, has no DNA to confirm it. The CDR3 covers 15 residues. Germline V gene lookup returns CDR1 LGHDT and CDR2 YNNKEL (reference sequence). CDR3 sequence reads: CASSLERDVYDEQFF.

The V call is TRBV9, the J call TRBJ1-1; without DNA, the TCRdb call of TRBD1 cannot be checked. The CDR3 has 15 amino acids. Germline assignment: CDR1 SGDLS and CDR2 YYNGEE. The CDR3 is CASSLGEGARTEAFF. The full variable domain, with the rest looked up from reference TRBV9 and TRBJ1-1, is DSGVTQTPKHLITATGQRVTLRCSPRSGDLSVYWYQQSLDQGLQFLIQYYNGEERAKGNILERFSAQQFPDLHSELNLSSLELGDSALYFCASSLGEGARTEAFFGQGTRLTVV.

The V and J genes are TRBV28 and TRBJ2-2. The germline V gene encodes CDR1 MDHEN and CDR2 SYDVKM. The CDR3 loop spans 13 amino acids. The CDR3 reads CASRLRNTGELFF.

The chain uses TRBV30 and TRBJ2-7; with no DNA, the TCRdb D assignment of TRBD1 cannot be verified. This CDR3 contains 13 residues. The germline V gene encodes CDR1 GTSNPN and CDR2 SVGIG (reference sequence). The CDR3 sequence is CAWNAATGVEQYF.

The chain combines TRBV5-1 with TRBJ2-3. Germline V gene sequence: CDR1 SGHRS, CDR2 YFSETQ. The CDR3 runs to 16 residues. CDR3 region: CASSLALSSGTDTQYF.

This sequence joins TRBV20-1 and TRBJ1-1. The V gene's germline CDR1 is DFQATT and CDR2 SNEGSKA (reference sequence). This CDR3 has 15 amino acids. CDR3 residues: CSAVAGGGLLAEAFF.

This chain joins TRBV21-1 and TRBJ2-7. TRBV21-1 is labeled a pseudogene. This CDR3 comprises 16 residues. The CDR3 loop reads CASSPKAVKSLYEQYF.

The chain joins TRBV15 to TRBJ2-3. The CDR3 is 15 residues long. Germline V gene lookup returns CDR1 LNHNV and CDR2 YYDKDF (reference sequence). CDR3 loop: CATSRLGKGTDTQYF.

The genes are TRBV20-1 and TRBJ2-3; there is no DNA to check the TCRdb D call of TRBD1. Germline CDR1 is DFQATT and CDR2 is SNEGSKA (reference sequence). The CDR3 runs to 15 residues. CDR3 region: CSARGDRVSTDTQYF.

Considering frequency, this clonotype is medium-sized. This rearrangement joins TRBV7-7 to TRBJ2-5. The CDR3 is 16 residues long. Germline CDR1 reads SSHAT; CDR2 reads FNYEAQ (reference sequence). CDR3 protein: CASSPGTLGTQETQYF.

CDR3 in amino acids: CSVEDLAGAGNEQFF. This chain joins TRBV29-1 and TRBJ2-1; TCRdb calls TRBD1, which cannot be checked without DNA. Germline CDR1 SQVTM, CDR2 ANQGSEA. The CDR3 is 15 residues long.

The chain is built from TRBV7-9 and TRBJ2-1; TCRdb lists TRBD2, though no DNA is available to test this call. Looked up from germline, CDR1 is SEHNR and CDR2 is FQNEAQ (reference sequence). The CDR3 extends over 15 amino acids. CDR3 residues: CASSLGTSGDNEQFF.

The genes are TRBV3-1 and TRBJ2-3. This CDR3 has 14 amino acids. Germline V gene data show CDR1 as LGHDT and CDR2 as YNNKEL (reference sequence). CDR3 protein: CASSQDPNTDTQYF.

The genes are TRBV29-1 and TRBJ2-3; TCRdb designates TRBD1, a call that cannot be tested without DNA. This CDR3 spans 14 amino acids. Per the germline V gene, CDR1 is SQVTM and CDR2 is ANQGSEA. This CDR3 is CSVAGGAGTDTQYF.